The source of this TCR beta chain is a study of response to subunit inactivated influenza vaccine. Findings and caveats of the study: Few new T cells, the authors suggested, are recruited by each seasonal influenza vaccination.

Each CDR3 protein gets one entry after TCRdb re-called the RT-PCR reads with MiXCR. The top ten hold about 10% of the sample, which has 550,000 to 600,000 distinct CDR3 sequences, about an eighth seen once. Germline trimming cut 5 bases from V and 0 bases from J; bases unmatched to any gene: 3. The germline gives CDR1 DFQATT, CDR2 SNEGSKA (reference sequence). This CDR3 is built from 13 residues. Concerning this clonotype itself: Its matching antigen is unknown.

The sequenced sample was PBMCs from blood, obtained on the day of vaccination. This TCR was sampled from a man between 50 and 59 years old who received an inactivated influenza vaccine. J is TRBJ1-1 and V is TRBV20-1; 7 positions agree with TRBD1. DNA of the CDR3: TGCAGTGCTTGGGGACAGTTGAACACTGAAGCTTTCTTT. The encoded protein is CSAWGQLNTEAFF.